This entry concerns a single T cell receptor (beta chain). The data were obtained in a study of cytotoxic CD8 clonotypes in ibrutinib-treated CLL. TCRdb's copy holds only in-frame clones and misses some; the assay was immunoSEQ multiplex PCR. This table has tens of thousands of clones, approximately 71% appearing once. V lost 5 bases and J 2 bases, leaving 16 bases between the germline ends. The length of the CDR3 is 15 residues. The germline gives CDR1 SGHKS, CDR2 YYEKEE (reference sequence). This clonotype was sampled from a human donor with chronic lymphocytic leukemia. The material was PBMCs, obtained at disease progression, from a patient treated with ibrutinib. The chain is built from TRBV5-5 and TRBJ1-2; D uncertain. CDR3: CASSFIFQENYGYTF. CDR3 nucleotides: TGTGCCAGCAGTTTTATATTTCAGGAAAACTATGGCTACACCTTC.